What follows are 3 T cell receptor beta chains derived from one specimen sequenced in a study of PD-1 blockade in classical Hodgkin lymphoma. Here immunoSEQ multiplex PCR was the method, and the copy in TCRdb shows in-frame clones only, minus some. Of some 45,000 clones listed, just under 80% are singletons. Documented time point: cycle 4 day 1 (C4D1), after six to seven weeks of nivolumab. No patient escaped relapse after autologous stem cell transplantation, and brentuximab vedotin exposure varied. Sample: peripheral blood mononuclear cells (PBMCs), taken before the fourth cycle of nivolumab. The receptor set was obtained from a human donor with classical Hodgkin lymphoma.

The chain recombines TRBV4-3 with TRBJ1-4; no clear D gene. The germline V gene encodes CDR1 LGHNA and CDR2 YSLEER. The CDR3 consists of 13 residues. The V end lost 1 base, the J end lost 4 bases, and 4 bases lay between the germline ends. Written as DNA, the CDR3 is TGCGCCAGCAGCCAAGTCTATAATGAAAAACTGTTTTTT. It is translated as CASSQVYNEKLFF.

The chain employs TRBV5-6 and TRBJ1-3, with 8 bases aligning to TRBD1. V lost 7 bases and J lost 0; bases outside the gene matches: 12. CDR3 size: 17 residues. The germline CDR1 and CDR2 sequences are SGHDT and YYEEEE. CDR3 in DNA: TGTGCCAGCGGATTCGGACAGGGTCGATACTCTGGAAACACCATATATTTT. Its protein is CASGFGQGRYSGNTIYF.

This clone was recorded a few times. The chain has TRBV28 and TRBJ1-1, with 9 bases matching TRBD1. Germline V CDR1 and CDR2: MDHEN, SYDVKM. The V segment lost 6 bases and the J segment 1 base; nucleotides outside the gene matches: 9. The CDR3 runs 16 residues. The DNA for the CDR3 is TGTGCCAGCAGACAGGGGGCGAATTTGCAGAACACTGAAGCTTTCTTT. Protein sequence: CASRQGANLQNTEAFF.